The 8 T cell receptor beta chains in this list originate from one sample, sequenced in a study of glioma-infiltrating T cells after dendritic cell vaccination. Documented time point: after dendritic cell vaccination, including at tumor progression/relapse. The table came from immunoSEQ multiplex PCR; TCRdb's copy has only in-frame clones and leaves some out. The repertoire has about 99,000 clones, 75% to 90% of them found once; the top ten carry 5.4%. The material was blood, obtained after dendritic cell vaccination. The receptors come from a human donor with glioblastoma.

The V call is TRBV6-4, the J call TRBJ2-2; D call uncertain. V gave up 0 bases and J gave up 1 base, with 3 bases separating them. Germline V lookup: CDR1 MRHNA, CDR2 SNTAGT. The CDR3 loop spans 14 amino acids. DNA of the CDR3: TGTGCCAGCAGTGACTCCGTGAACACCGGGGAGCTGTTTTTT. Translating gives CASSDSVNTGELFF.

V and J are TRBV5-1 and TRBJ2-1, with D possibly being TRBD1 (6 bases). V was cut by 6 bases and J by 4 bases, with 17 bases left in between. Germline V gene data show CDR1 as SGHRS and CDR2 as YFSETQ. The CDR3 extends over 15 amino acids. CDR3 sequence reads: CASTWGTGIYNEQFF. The CDR3 DNA is TGCGCCAGCACCTGGGGAACAGGGATTTACAATGAGCAGTTCTTC.

The chain joins TRBV7-6 to TRBJ2-7; 7 bases are shared with TRBD2. Germline V CDR1 and CDR2: SGHVS, FNYEAQ. The CDR3 spans 17 residues. J gave up 0 bases and V 6 bases, and 14 bases lay outside the gene matches. CDR3 loop: CASSFGSGGVSSYEQYF. The CDR3, as DNA: TGTGCCAGCAGTTTCGGGAGTGGGGGGGTAAGCTCCTACGAGCAGTACTTC.

This clone was seen more than once but under ten times. CDR3 nucleotides: TGTGCCATCAGAGGGGTCAGGGGAGGGGGTGAGCAGTACTTC. As protein: CAIRGVRGGGEQYF. The chain combines TRBV10-3 with TRBJ2-7; weak D call: TRBD2 (7 bases). Per the germline V gene, CDR1 is ENHRY and CDR2 is SYGVKD. CDR3 length equals 14 residues. V lost 6 bases and J 7 bases, leaving 19 bases between the germline ends.

The rearrangement joins TRBV7-8 to TRBJ1-4; 7 bases fit TRBD1. The CDR3 has 16 residues. The J segment lost 5 bases and the V segment lost 3 bases, leaving 9 bases of the junction unmatched. Germline V gene data show CDR1 as SGHVS and CDR2 as FQNEAQ. CDR3 DNA: TGTGCCAGCAGCTTTTCCCTTGACAGGGACAATGAAAAACTGTTTTTT. This encodes CASSFSLDRDNEKLFF.

V and J are TRBV5-1 and TRBJ1-4, with D maybe TRBD1 (5 bases). This CDR3 is 14 amino acids long. V lost 5 bases to trimming and J lost 5 bases, with 13 bases between them. Germline CDR1 is SGHRS and CDR2 is YFSETQ. CDR3 residues: CASRSGVMNEKLFF. The CDR3 DNA follows: TGCGCCAGCAGGTCGGGGGTTATGAATGAAAAACTGTTTTTT.

The chain links TRBV5-1 to TRBJ1-1; 9 nucleotides match TRBD1. The CDR3 covers 15 residues. Germline CDR1 and CDR2: SGHRS and YFSETQ. Trimming took 3 bases from V and 0 from J; bases not matched to a gene: 3. The CDR3 reads CASSYRDRVNTEAFF. The CDR3 nucleotides are TGCGCCAGCAGCTACAGGGACAGGGTGAACACTGAAGCTTTCTTT.

The CDR3 sequence: CASSILPGWDTEAFF. In DNA, the CDR3 is TGTGCCAGTAGTATCTTGCCAGGGTGGGACACTGAAGCTTTCTTT. This rearrangement joins TRBV19 to TRBJ1-1, with D tentatively TRBD1 (5 bases). Per the germline V gene, CDR1 is LNHDA and CDR2 is SQIVND (reference sequence). V was clipped by 3 bases and J by 3 bases, with 14 bases between them. CDR3 length: 15 residues.